These T cell receptor beta chains were read from a single sample in a study of blood T cell repertoires in COVID-19. The assay was immunoSEQ multiplex PCR, and TCRdb's table has in-frame clones only and misses some. Of approximately 300,000 clones listed, 80% to 90% are singletons. Sample: PBMCs or T cells enriched from blood (not recorded which). All receptors come from a man younger than 45 who had recovered from COVID-19. Both conserved end residues are part of each CDR3. D genes are given only for firm matches. Clone size is given for some rows only: seen once, a few or many times, or a class if the clone is expanded.

>-|-|TRBV4-1|TRBJ1-5
CASSKIQGGQPQHF
TGCGCCAGCAGCAAAATACAGGGTGGTCAGCCCCAGCATTTT
>-|-|TRBV12-2|TRBJ2-5
CASSRGPETQYF
TGTGCAAGTTCGCGTGGGCCCGAGACCCAGTACTTC
>many|TRBD1|TRBV11-2|TRBJ1-6
CASSLIGTDSSPLHF
TGTGCCAGCAGCCTTATCGGGACAGATTCCTCACCCCTCCACTTT
>-|TRBD1|TRBV20-1|TRBJ1-1
CSANDPTGGTEAFF
TGCAGTGCTAATGACCCAACAGGGGGCACTGAAGCTTTCTTT
>once|-|TRBV6-5|TRBJ1-5
CASSQTGGQPQHF
TGTGCCAGCAGCCAAACGGGGGGTCAGCCCCAGCATTTT
>few|TRBD2|TRBV2|TRBJ2-5
CASRAPLAIIRGETQYF
TGTGCCAGCCGCGCGCCACTAGCGATCATAAGAGGAGAGACCCAGTACTTC
>few|-|TRBV6-5|TRBJ1-1
CASSVAGPANTEAFF
TGTGCCAGCAGCGTGGCGGGACCCGCGAACACTGAAGCTTTCTTT
>-|TRBD1|TRBV6-5|TRBJ1-1
CASRRAQGDTEAFF
TGTGCCAGCAGAAGAGCCCAGGGGGACACTGAAGCTTTCTTT
>-|-|TRBV18|TRBJ2-7
CASSPISGLSVSYEQYF
TGTGCCAGCTCACCTATTTCAGGGCTATCCGTCTCCTACGAGCAGTACTTC
>few|-|TRBV2|TRBJ2-1
CASRDTSSYNEQFF
TGTGCCAGCAGAGACACTAGCTCCTACAATGAGCAGTTCTTC
>-|-|TRBV9|TRBJ1-3
CASSATGIGNTIYF
TGTGCCAGCAGCGCCACAGGGATCGGAAACACCATATATTTT
>-|-|TRBV6-5|TRBJ2-5
CASRPSPTRETQYF
TGTGCCAGCAGACCGAGCCCAACTCGGGAGACCCAGTACTTC
>-|TRBD2|TRBV7-6|TRBJ2-3
CASSSSGDPTDTQYF
TGTGCCAGCAGCTCTAGCGGGGATCCCACAGATACGCAGTATTTT
>-|TRBD2|TRBV6-5|TRBJ2-7
CASRTSGSLYEQYF
TGTGCCAGCAGAACTAGCGGGAGCCTATACGAGCAGTACTTC
>few|TRBD2|TRBV14|TRBJ2-7
CASSALGRVEGSYEQYF
TGTGCCAGCAGCGCCCTAGGGAGGGTAGAAGGGTCCTACGAGCAGTACTTC
>-|-|TRBV11-3|TRBJ2-5
CASSTFVGQETQYF
TGTGCCAGCAGTACTTTTGTCGGCCAAGAGACCCAGTACTTC
>-|-|TRBV6-2/TRBV6-3|TRBJ1-5
CASSQFHDIGNQPQHF
TGTGCCAGCAGTCAATTTCATGACATCGGCAATCAGCCCCAGCATTTT
>-|-|TRBV6-1|TRBJ1-1
CASSERRGTEAFF
TGTGCCAGCAGTGAACGACGGGGCACTGAAGCTTTCTTT
>-|-|TRBV11-3|TRBJ2-6
CASSSRHSGANVLTF
TGTGCCAGCAGCTCCCGACACTCTGGGGCCAACGTCCTGACTTTC
>-|-|TRBV7-8|TRBJ2-7
CASSIWGPGESEQYF
TGTGCCAGCAGCATATGGGGGCCAGGGGAGAGCGAGCAGTACTTC
>few|-|TRBV28|TRBJ2-7
CASRGPTYEQYF
TGTGCCAGCAGGGGGCCCACCTACGAGCAGTACTTC
>-|TRBD2|TRBV5-1|TRBJ2-1
CASTAGGGTPLEQFF
TGCGCCAGCACGGCGGGGGGCGGTACGCCCCTTGAGCAGTTCTTC
>-|TRBD2|TRBV19|TRBJ2-7
CASSMSAGAYEQYF
TGTGCCAGTAGTATGTCAGCGGGGGCCTACGAGCAGTACTTC
>-|TRBD1|TRBV9|TRBJ1-2
CASSTSGQLYGYTF
TGTGCCAGCAGCACCTCGGGACAGCTCTATGGCTACACCTTC
>-|TRBD1|TRBV19|TRBJ2-6
CASSTQGAGANVLTF
TGTGCCAGTAGTACTCAGGGGGCTGGGGCCAACGTCCTGACTTTC
>-|-|TRBV11-3|TRBJ2-2
CASSSHRSRFDETGELFF
TGTGCCAGCAGCTCACACAGATCACGTTTCGACGAAACCGGGGAGCTGTTTTTT
>-|-|TRBV13|TRBJ1-2
CASSLAGYTF
TGTGCCAGCAGCCTGGCTGGCTACACCTTC
>-|TRBD1|TRBV5-8|TRBJ1-2
CASSSRDVDRVSYGYTF
TGTGCCAGCAGCTCGAGGGATGTTGACAGGGTGAGCTATGGCTACACCTTC
>-|-|TRBV20-1|TRBJ2-1
CSAQPRNEQFF
TGCAGTGCACAGCCCAGGAATGAGCAGTTCTTC
>-|TRBD1|TRBV6-5|TRBJ1-4
CAIKDRAANEKLFF
TGTGCCATCAAGGACAGGGCGGCTAATGAAAAACTGTTTTTT
>-|TRBD2|TRBV4-1|TRBJ2-7
CASSPRLAGVVEQYF
TGCGCCAGCAGCCCACGACTAGCGGGAGTGGTCGAGCAGTACTTC
>-|-|TRBV7-2|TRBJ2-2
CASSGEGFTGELFF
TGTGCCAGCTCGGGAGAGGGGTTCACCGGGGAGCTGTTTTTT
>-|TRBD1|TRBV7-8|TRBJ1-3
CASSSHGTDSGNTIYF
TGTGCCAGCAGCTCCCACGGGACAGACTCTGGAAACACCATATATTTT
>-|-|TRBV9|TRBJ2-3
CASSRAGSSTDTQYF
TGTGCCAGCAGCCGGGCGGGGAGTAGCACAGATACGCAGTATTTT
>-|TRBD2|TRBV7-2|TRBJ2-5
CASSLRGRPETQYF
TGTGCCAGCAGCTTGCGCGGGAGGCCTGAGACCCAGTACTTC
>-|TRBD2|TRBV5-1|TRBJ2-3
CASSSGPSGRTDTQYF
TGCGCCAGCAGCTCTGGCCCTAGCGGGAGAACAGATACGCAGTATTTT
>once|-|TRBV28|TRBJ1-5
CASSLGTYSNQPQHF
TGTGCCAGCAGTTTGGGGACATATAGCAATCAGCCCCAGCATTTT
>-|-|TRBV29-1|TRBJ2-2
CREPFPGTQRINTGELFF
TGCAGGGAACCCTTTCCGGGAACCCAGAGAATAAACACCGGGGAGCTGTTTTTT
>-|-|TRBV24-1|TRBJ1-2
CATSDNRGAGYTF
TGTGCCACCAGTGATAATCGGGGGGCCGGCTACACCTTC
>-|TRBD2|TRBV3-1/TRBV3-2|TRBJ2-1
CASSPLAGSYNEQFF
TGTGCCAGCAGCCCCTTAGCGGGGTCCTACAATGAGCAGTTCTTC
>-|TRBD2|TRBV9|TRBJ2-3
CASSGAGGPPDTQYF
TGTGCCAGCAGCGGAGCGGGGGGGCCCCCTGATACGCAGTATTTT
>-|-|TRBV7-9|TRBJ1-4
CASSSAGGEKLFF
TGTGCCAGCAGCTCCGCGGGGGGTGAAAAACTGTTTTTT
>few|-|TRBV4-1|TRBJ2-4
CASSQDPPGHGPRNIQYF
TGCGCCAGCAGCCAAGACCCCCCGGGACACGGACCGAGAAACATTCAGTACTTC
>-|-|TRBV18|TRBJ1-1
CASSPPNMNTEAFF
TGTGCCAGCTCACCACCAAATATGAACACTGAAGCTTTCTTT
>medium-sized|-|TRBV6-1|TRBJ2-1
CASSEEAEAYNEQFF
TGTGCCAGCAGTGAAGAGGCTGAGGCCTACAATGAGCAGTTCTTC
>-|-|TRBV7-9|TRBJ2-5
CASSGSGVETQYF
TGTGCCAGCAGCGGATCAGGGGTAGAGACCCAGTACTTC
>-|TRBD1|TRBV2|TRBJ2-7
CASRGDRGISREQYF
TGTGCCAGCAGGGGTGACAGGGGGATTTCTAGGGAGCAGTACTTC
>-|-|TRBV18|TRBJ1-2
CASSPPSAEYYGYTF
TGTGCCAGCTCACCACCGTCAGCGGAATACTATGGCTACACCTTC
>-|TRBD1|TRBV3-1/TRBV3-2|TRBJ1-4
CASSLRQGFEKLFF
TGTGCCAGCAGCCTGAGACAGGGTTTTGAAAAACTGTTTTTT
>-|TRBD1|TRBV28|TRBJ2-1
CASSLRGLGNNEQFF
TGTGCCAGCAGCCTGAGGGGGCTGGGAAACAATGAGCAGTTCTTC
>-|-|TRBV19|TRBJ2-5
CASSMGTARETQYF
TGTGCCAGTAGTATGGGGACTGCCCGGGAGACCCAGTACTTC
>-|TRBD1|TRBV5-4|TRBJ1-2
CASSLGGTGDGYTF
TGTGCCAGCAGCTTGGGGGGGACAGGGGACGGCTACACCTTC
>-|-|TRBV27|TRBJ1-5
CASRQRGAQPQHF
TGTGCCAGCAGACAGCGGGGGGCTCAGCCCCAGCATTTT
>-|TRBD2|TRBV2|TRBJ2-1
CASTLSGGYNEQFF
TGTGCCAGCACCCTCAGCGGGGGATATAATGAGCAGTTCTTC
>once|TRBD2|TRBV7-8|TRBJ2-3
CASSSGGLAGGADTQYF
TGTGCCAGCAGCTCCGGGGGACTAGCGGGGGGCGCAGATACGCAGTATTTT
>few|-|TRBV4-2|TRBJ2-2
CASSQDRWVEDYERELFF
TGTGCCAGCAGCCAAGATAGATGGGTAGAGGATTACGAAAGGGAGCTGTTTTTT
>-|-|TRBV6-5|TRBJ2-7
CASSTSGESTYEQYF
TGTGCCAGCAGTACGTCTGGGGAGTCTACCTACGAGCAGTACTTC
>-|-|TRBV28|TRBJ2-7
CASSSKLGRGYEQYF
TGTGCCAGCAGTTCCAAATTGGGCAGGGGCTACGAGCAGTACTTC
>-|TRBD1|TRBV5-1|TRBJ2-7
CASSSLDRGEAYEQYF
TGCGCCAGCAGCTCGTTGGACAGGGGTGAAGCCTACGAGCAGTACTTC